One and the same sample provided the 32 T cell receptor beta chains below, sequenced in a study of cytomegalovirus exposure and HLA in healthy donors. Primers included in the PCR were 60 Vbeta and 13 Jbeta primers. Assay used: immunoSEQ multiplex PCR; TCRdb lists only in-frame clones, some missing. The sample holds around 110,000 clones, about 69% seen once. Sequenced input: PBMCs. These receptors came from a woman aged 18-29 years in good health and CMV-seronegative.

This chain links TRBV6-5 with TRBJ2-1; D might be TRBD2 (5 bases). The CDR3 runs to 14 residues. The germline gives CDR1 MNHEY, CDR2 SVGAGI. V lost 10 bases and J 0 bases, leaving 13 bases between the germline ends. CDR3 loop: CAISPGSSYNEQFF. In DNA, the CDR3 is TGTGCCATCTCCCCTGGGAGCTCCTACAATGAGCAGTTCTTC.

The chain has TRBV28 and TRBJ1-5; D gene ambiguous. The germline V gene has CDR1 MDHEN and CDR2 SYDVKM. Trimming removed 2 bases at V and 6 bases at J, with 8 bases between. The CDR3 totals 13 residues. The CDR3 here is CASSLMGFQPQHF. In DNA, the CDR3 is TGTGCCAGCAGTTTAATGGGCTTTCAGCCCCAGCATTTT.

The genes are TRBV20-1 and TRBJ1-1, with D unclear. CDR3 length: 11 amino acids. The germline gives CDR1 DFQATT, CDR2 SNEGSKA (reference sequence). The germline V and J ends were trimmed by 2 bases and 4 bases, with 5 bases remaining between them. CDR3 DNA: TGCAGTGCTAGACCAGTCACTGAAGCTTTCTTT. Protein product: CSARPVTEAFF.

The J gene is TRBJ2-2, the V gene TRBV28; 7 bases align to TRBD1. The germline V gene encodes CDR1 MDHEN and CDR2 SYDVKM. Trimming at V came to 3 bases and at J to 7 bases, leaving 11 bases not matched to a gene. CDR3 length equals 16 residues. CDR3 amino acids: CASSFPIRGIGGELFF. CDR3 nucleotides: TGTGCCAGCAGTTTCCCGATCAGGGGGATCGGCGGGGAGCTGTTTTTT.

The V and J genes are TRBV6-1 and TRBJ1-1; TRBD1 matches at 9 bases. The CDR3 has 15 residues. Germline assignment: CDR1 MNHNS and CDR2 SASEGT. With V trimmed by 6 bases and J by 3 bases, 8 bases remained unmatched. CDR3: CASREPGQGDTEAFF. CDR3 in DNA: TGTGCCAGCAGGGAACCGGGACAGGGAGACACTGAAGCTTTCTTT.

The V gene is TRBV4-1, the J gene TRBJ2-3; the match to TRBD2 covers 12 bases. This CDR3 has 18 residues. The J segment lost 5 bases and the V segment lost 1 base, leaving 10 bases of the junction unmatched. Germline V lookup: CDR1 MGHRA, CDR2 YSYEKL. The CDR3 region has the DNA TGCGCCAGCAGCCAAGTCGCCCTAGCGGGGGGGCTTCGAGATACGCAGTATTTT. Its protein product is CASSQVALAGGLRDTQYF.

V usage is TRBV6-6 and J usage is TRBJ2-5, with a possible D match to TRBD1 (6 bases). The J call may be mistaken, given a closer DNA end match to TRBJ2-7. Per germline, CDR1 MNHNY and CDR2 SVGAGI (reference sequence). The CDR3 is 15 residues long. This chain's CDR3 is CASTSDSRGPYEQYF. The DNA for the CDR3 is TGTGCCAGCACTTCGGACAGCCGGGGCCCCTACGAGCAGTACTTC.

In its sample, this clone was seen a few times. The V and J genes are TRBV28 and TRBJ2-5, with 10 nucleotides matching TRBD1. This CDR3 has 16 residues. Per germline, CDR1 MDHEN and CDR2 SYDVKM. V lost 5 bases and J lost 4; bases outside the gene matches: 10. The CDR3 DNA is TGTGCCAGCAGTCCACCGGGACAGGGGATTGGAGAGACCCAGTACTTC. Translated: CASSPPGQGIGETQYF.

The genes are TRBV7-3 and TRBJ2-3; 11 nucleotides agree with TRBD2. With 3 bases clipped from V and 2 bases from J, the junction kept 1 base outside the gene matches. This CDR3 has 15 residues. Germline assignment: CDR1 SGHTA and CDR2 FQGTGA. The CDR3 DNA reads TGTGCCAGCAGCTTTAGCGGGGGGGCCACAGATACGCAGTATTTT. Translation gives CASSFSGGATDTQYF.

J is TRBJ1-5 and V is TRBV13, with D tentatively TRBD1 (5 bases). Germline CDR1 reads PRHDT; CDR2 reads FYEKMQ (reference sequence). This CDR3 has 14 residues. V was pared by 4 bases and J by 7 bases, with 14 bases between. The CDR3 DNA follows: TGTGCCAGCAGCTCCAGGGTGTTAAACCAGCCCCAGCATTTT. This sequence encodes CASSSRVLNQPQHF.

The chain links TRBV5-1 to TRBJ2-5; unclear D gene. V lost 4 bases and J lost 3, with 13 bases in between. The CDR3 sequence is 14 residues long. Germline-derived CDR1 and CDR2 are SGHRS and YFSETQ. CDR3 protein: CASSVGPWEETQYF. The CDR3 coding sequence is TGCGCCAGCAGCGTTGGGCCCTGGGAAGAGACCCAGTACTTC.

The CDR3, as DNA: TGTGCCAGTAGCCTGGGACAGGGGGGCACCGGGGAGCTGTTTTTT. It encodes CASSLGQGGTGELFF. This chain links TRBV19 with TRBJ2-2; the match to TRBD1 covers 11 bases. The CDR3 runs to 15 residues. The germline V gene has CDR1 LNHDA and CDR2 SQIVND (reference sequence). Germline trimming cut 6 bases from V and 4 bases from J; bases unmatched to any gene: 4.

V gene TRBV28 combines with J gene TRBJ1-6; tentatively, D is TRBD1 (5 bases). CDR1 and CDR2 from the germline V gene are MDHEN and SYDVKM. V gave up 3 bases and J gave up 9 bases, with 15 bases separating them. This CDR3 contains 15 residues. The CDR3 sequence: CASSLRGGSGSPLHF. DNA for the CDR3: TGTGCCAGCAGTTTGCGTGGGGGGTCGGGTTCACCCCTCCACTTT.

The CDR3 reads CASSLPTTGGWGAFF. The CDR3, as DNA: TGTGCCAGCAGTTTACCGACGACGGGGGGCTGGGGGGCTTTCTTT. The chain has TRBV27 and TRBJ1-1, with TRBD1 as a possible D gene (6 bases). The CDR3 runs to 15 residues. The germline V gene has CDR1 MNHEY and CDR2 SMNVEV (reference sequence). Trimming took 2 bases from V and 11 from J, leaving 21 bases between them.

The sample holds a few counts of this clone. CDR3 loop: CASSEPRSTDTQYF. CDR3 sequence (DNA): TGTGCCAGCAGCGAGCCTCGGAGCACAGATACGCAGTATTTT. The V and J genes are TRBV28 and TRBJ2-3, with D unresolved. The CDR3 is 14 residues long. Germline V gene data show CDR1 as MDHEN and CDR2 as SYDVKM. The V and J ends lost 6 bases and 0 bases respectively, with 10 bases between them. The variable domain in full, with the rest retrieved from reference TRBV28 and TRBJ2-3, is DVKVTQSSRYLVKRTGEKVFLECVQDMDHENMFWYRQDPGLGLRLIYFSYDVKMKEKGDIPEGYSVSREKKERFSLILESASTNQTSMYLCASSEPRSTDTQYFGPGTRLTVL.

This clone was picked up one time. The V and J genes are TRBV5-1 and TRBJ2-5; 7 bases match TRBD1. Germline V gives CDR1 SGHRS, CDR2 YFSETQ. CDR3 length: 14 residues. With V trimmed by 0 bases and J by 5 bases, 4 bases remained unmatched. The CDR3 protein is CASSLVYRGETQYF. The DNA of the CDR3 is TGCGCCAGCAGCTTGGTTTACAGGGGTGAGACCCAGTACTTC.

The J gene is TRBJ1-2, the V gene TRBV28; D ambiguous. This CDR3 is built from 13 residues. Deletions cut 2 bases from V and 6 bases from J, with 10 bases between. Germline values: CDR1 MDHEN, CDR2 SYDVKM. The CDR3 bases are TGTGCCAGCAGTTTAGTGTCAGACAATGGCTACACCTTC. This codes for CASSLVSDNGYTF.

This rearrangement joins TRBV7-9 to TRBJ2-7; 11 bases fit TRBD2. The CDR3 runs 16 residues. Unmatched junction bases numbered 7, after V lost 1 base and J lost 5 bases. Germline values: CDR1 SEHNR, CDR2 FQNEAQ (reference sequence). CDR3 coding DNA: TGTGCCAGCAGCTTAGGGAATAGCGGGGGGGCCGACGAGCAGTACTTC. It specifies CASSLGNSGGADEQYF. The full variable domain, completed using reference TRBV7-9 and TRBJ2-7, is DTGVSQNPRHKITKRGQNVTFRCDPISEHNRLYWYRQTLGQGPEFLTYFQNEAQLEKSRLLSDRFSAERPKGSFSTLEIQRTEQGDSAMYLCASSLGNSGGADEQYFGPGTRLTVT.

The rearrangement links TRBV7-8 to TRBJ2-1; D might be TRBD2 (5 bases). Germline CDR1 reads SGHVS; CDR2 reads FQNEAQ. Trimming pared 8 bases from V and 0 bases from J, leaving 8 bases between. There are 13 residues in the CDR3. CDR3 region: CASRGLSYNEQFF. The CDR3, as DNA: TGTGCCAGCCGGGGTCTCTCCTACAATGAGCAGTTCTTC.

This rearrangement joins TRBV9 to TRBJ1-2, with D tentatively TRBD1 (5 bases). V dropped 3 bases and J dropped 2 bases, with 17 bases sitting between them. This CDR3 contains 16 residues. Germline CDR1 SGDLS, CDR2 YYNGEE. CDR3 coding DNA: TGTGCCAGCAGCGAGGGAGGAGGGGTCGGGAACTATGGCTACACCTTC. Its protein is CASSEGGGVGNYGYTF. The whole variable domain, filled in from reference TRBV9 and TRBJ1-2, reads DSGVTQTPKHLITATGQRVTLRCSPRSGDLSVYWYQQSLDQGLQFLIQYYNGEERAKGNILERFSAQQFPDLHSELNLSSLELGDSALYFCASSEGGGVGNYGYTFGSGTRLTVV.

V and J are TRBV28 and TRBJ1-6, with unresolved D. CDR3 length: 14 amino acids. The V and J ends lost 8 bases and 6 bases respectively, with 14 bases between them. From germline, CDR1 is MDHEN and CDR2 SYDVKM. The chain's CDR3 is CASYPTASNSPLHF. The CDR3 DNA reads as TGTGCCAGCTATCCCACAGCTTCTAATTCACCCCTCCACTTT.

The J gene is TRBJ1-2, the V gene TRBV6-1; D uncertain. Trimming pared 8 bases from V and 2 bases from J, leaving 15 bases between. The CDR3 loop spans 14 amino acids. Per the germline V gene, CDR1 is MNHNS and CDR2 is SASEGT. As DNA, the CDR3 is TGTGCCAGCCTGACTCGGGGTGGAAACTATGGCTACACCTTC. Its translation: CASLTRGGNYGYTF.

V gene TRBV29-1 combines with J gene TRBJ1-2, with D perhaps matching TRBD1 (5 bases). There are 11 residues in the CDR3. From germline, CDR1 is SQVTM and CDR2 ANQGSEA. V was trimmed by 4 bases and J by 5 bases, leaving 8 bases between them. The CDR3 DNA follows: TGCAGCGTTGCGGGGGGTTATGGCTACACCTTC. As protein: CSVAGGYGYTF. The full variable domain, its missing parts supplied by reference TRBV29-1 and TRBJ1-2, is SAVISQKPSRDICQRGTSLTIQCQVDSQVTMMFWYRQQPGQSLTLIATANQGSEATYESGFVIDKFPISRPNLTFSTLTVSNMSPEDSSIYLCSVAGGYGYTFGSGTRLTVV.

This clone was picked up a small number of times. The chain combines TRBV6-5 with TRBJ1-1; D may be TRBD1 (5 bases). The germline V gene has CDR1 MNHEY and CDR2 SVGAGI. There are 15 residues in the CDR3. Between the trimmed V and J ends, which lost 2 bases and 4 bases, there was a span of 14 bases. CDR3 sequence reads: CASSYNPGGSTEAFF. CDR3 in DNA: TGTGCCAGCAGTTACAACCCCGGGGGGAGCACTGAAGCTTTCTTT.

This clone appeared a single time. V is TRBV5-1 and J is TRBJ1-2, with TRBD1 as a possible D gene (6 bases). Germline V gene sequence: CDR1 SGHRS, CDR2 YFSETQ. V lost 4 bases to trimming and J lost 4 bases, with 11 bases between them. The CDR3 extends over 13 amino acids. CDR3 DNA sequence: TGCGCCAGCAGCGAGGGACAAGCCTATGGCTACACCTTC. Protein: CASSEGQAYGYTF.

The chain links TRBV6-1 to TRBJ1-4; D gene ambiguous. The V gene's germline CDR1 is MNHNS and CDR2 SASEGT. The CDR3 contains 15 residues. Trimming took 10 bases from V and 3 from J, leaving 18 bases between them. CDR3 DNA: TGTGCCACCCTCCCCGAGGGCAGCCCTAATGAAAAACTGTTTTTT. It specifies CATLPEGSPNEKLFF.

This sequence joins TRBV28 and TRBJ1-6; D gene unclear. V lost 6 bases and J lost 1, with 10 bases in between. In germline, CDR1 is MDHEN, CDR2 SYDVKM. The CDR3 is 15 amino acids. The CDR3 region is CASSPGRSYNSPLHF. In DNA, the CDR3 is TGTGCCAGCAGCCCAGGTCGTTCCTATAATTCACCCCTCCACTTT.

The gene calls are TRBV30 and TRBJ2-5; the D is unclear. The germline V gene has CDR1 GTSNPN and CDR2 SVGIG (reference sequence). The V gene lost 0 bases and the J gene lost 5 bases, with 10 bases spanning the gap. The CDR3 length is 13 residues. The DNA of the CDR3 is TGTGCCTGGAGTGTTACTAACTTGGAGACCCAGTACTTC. Protein sequence: CAWSVTNLETQYF.

The chain combines TRBV14 with TRBJ2-2; TRBD2 agrees at 8 bases. Germline lookup yields CDR1 SGHDN and CDR2 FVKESK. V gave up 2 bases and J gave up 2 bases; unmatched junction bases: 7. The CDR3 has 17 residues. CDR3 region: CASSQRLLAANTGELFF. As DNA, the CDR3 is TGTGCCAGCAGCCAAAGGTTACTAGCGGCTAACACCGGGGAGCTGTTTTTT.

The chain is built from TRBV10-3 and TRBJ2-5, with 7 bases matching TRBD1. The ends lost 11 bases at V and 5 bases at J; junction bases unmatched: 11. Germline V gives CDR1 ENHRY, CDR2 SYGVKD. The CDR3 has 13 residues. Here the CDR3 reads CAAKGAAKETQYF. CDR3 coding DNA: TGTGCCGCGAAGGGGGCGGCGAAGGAGACCCAGTACTTC.

This chain links TRBV6-5 with TRBJ2-4, with a weak D call TRBD2 (6 bases). Germline V gene data show CDR1 as MNHEY and CDR2 as SVGAGI. The CDR3 has 16 residues. Trimming removed 0 bases from V and 6 bases from J, with 15 bases in between. The CDR3 DNA is TGTGCCAGCAGTTACTCACCGGGGAGGAGAGGAAACATTCAGTACTTC. This sequence encodes CASSYSPGRRGNIQYF.

In this sample, this clone turned up once. The rearrangement joins TRBV5-5 to TRBJ1-1; D is uncertain. CDR3 length: 14 residues. The germline V gene has CDR1 SGHKS and CDR2 YYEKEE (reference sequence). V lost 0 bases to trimming and J lost 6 bases, with 12 bases between them. The CDR3 spells CASSLVRGGAEAFF. CDR3 DNA sequence: TGTGCCAGCAGCTTGGTTCGGGGAGGAGCTGAAGCTTTCTTT. Supplemented by reference TRBV5-5 and TRBJ1-1, the full variable domain reads DAGVTQSPTHLIKTRGQQVTLRCSPISGHKSVSWYQQVLGQGPQFIFQYYEKEERGRGNFPDRFSARQFPNYSSELNVNALLLGDSALYLCASSLVRGGAEAFFGQGTRLTVV.